Here is one TCR beta chain with its context. The antigen this receptor binds is unknown. No qualities accompany the bases; no much larger clone lies one base away. This sample stems from a study of T cells in tuberculosis (dated by TCRdb to between 2018 and 2020). About the full investigation: To characterize T cells specific for the mycobacterial lipid antigen glucose monomycolate (GMM), the study used CD1B tetramers together with high-throughput TCR immunosequencing. IGRA-negative adolescents, IGRA-positive adolescents with latent tuberculosis and adults with active tuberculosis, around nine per group, were compared in a South African clinical cohort.

Broader findings and caveats from the paper: A classifier using the diverse GMM-specific repertoire reached roughly 89% accuracy (AUROC 0.9 to 0.95), compared with approximately 70% accuracy using GEM motif frequencies. Clinical samples were selected based on the availability of cryopreserved specimens, with adults included as active tuberculosis cases and adolescents included as controls. The smaller NN-distances were partly driven by shorter CDR3-alpha lengths in active tuberculosis patients, and the difference for TCR-beta did not reach statistical significance. Active tuberculosis TCR-alpha repertoires showed smaller mean NN-distances to GMM-specific TCRs than IGRA-negative controls, suggesting clonal expansion of these TCRs.

At study entry, adolescents were screened for latent tuberculosis infection using a tuberculin skin test and the QuantiFERON-TB GOLD In-Tube IGRA. Immunosequencing was performed on unsorted cryopreserved PBMC and covered approximately 110,000 T cells per clinical donor on average. Eleven high schools in the Worcester region of the Western Cape, South Africa, served as enrollment sites for adolescents aged 12 to 18 years. Ten or so M. tuberculosis-infected adolescents and about 10 uninfected adolescents, matched for age and sex, were selected. PBMC from adolescents were isolated by density centrifugation from freshly drawn heparinized blood and were then cryopreserved. CDR1 is given as MGHRA and CDR2 as YSYEKL, both from the germline V gene. The germline V end is reduced by 0 bases and the J end by 2 bases; junction bases left unmatched: 3. From its cysteine to its phenylalanine, the CDR3 spans 16 amino acids. The CDR3 DNA has 48 bases and is translated from base 1.

TCR libraries were generated with the immunoSEQ multiplex PCR assay, using TCR-beta and/or TCR-alpha/delta assays for each sample. The amplified TCR libraries were sequenced on the Illumina high-throughput platform. As for the authors' bioinformatics: Clustering and dimensionality reduction relied on pairwise TCRdist distances among GMM-specific receptors from T cells that were either sorted ex vivo or expanded in vitro. The score assigned to each clinical repertoire was mean NN-distance, meaning the average TCRdist to the nearest 10% of tetramer-positive reference sequences. GEM TCR motif frequency was calculated as the fraction of unique TCRs that matched known GEM sequences by V/J usage and CDR3 length. Active tuberculosis was classified by linear discriminant analysis with leave-one-out cross-validation, implemented in scikit-learn. Not all clones reach the TCRdb copy of this immuneACCESS table, which keeps in-frame sequences only. Checked studies attribute under half of the gap to unresolved V genes and leave the rest unexplained. Clone size and V and J calls were adopted from that table, with D and trimming inferred from the DNA. The sample table holds 26,000 or so clones, of which around 89% were seen once. Jointly, the top ten make up roughly 6.1% of the sample.

The specimen sequenced was PBMCs. The sequence came from a donor aged 10-29 years with latent tuberculosis or without tuberculosis infection. The V and J genes are TRBV4-1 and TRBJ2-3; a stretch of 9 junction bases matches TRBD2. The DNA sequence is as follows: TGCGCCAGCAGCCAAGAAGCGGGGGGCCCCACAGATACGCAGTATTTT. It codes for CASSQEAGGPTDTQYF.